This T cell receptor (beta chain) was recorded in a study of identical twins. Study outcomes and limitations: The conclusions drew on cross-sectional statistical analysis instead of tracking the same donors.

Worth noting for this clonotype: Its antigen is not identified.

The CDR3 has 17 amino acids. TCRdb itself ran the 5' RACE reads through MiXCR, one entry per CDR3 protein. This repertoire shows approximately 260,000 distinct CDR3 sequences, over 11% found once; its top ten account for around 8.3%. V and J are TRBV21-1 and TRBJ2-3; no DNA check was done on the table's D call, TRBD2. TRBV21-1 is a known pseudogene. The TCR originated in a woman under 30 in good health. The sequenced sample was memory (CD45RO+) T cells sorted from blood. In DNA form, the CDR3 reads TGTGCCAGCAGCAAAGTGGAGAGGGCCCTTAGCACAGATACGCAGTATTTT. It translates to CASSKVERALSTDTQYF.